These T cell receptor beta chains were read from a single sample in a study of T cells in Graves' hyperthyroidism and ophthalmopathy. TCRdb used MiXCR to reprocess the multiplex PCR reads, holding one entry per CDR3 protein. The table records under 350,000 distinct CDR3 sequences, roughly 18% of them present only once. Sequencing was done on a sample of blood. Receptor source: a woman in her forties or fifties with Graves' hyperthyroidism. CDR3s include the opening cysteine and the closing phenylalanine or tryptophan. Fields, in order: CDR3 length, D gene, V gene, J gene, CDR3 protein. D genes are given only for firm matches.

>13|TRBD2|TRBV20-1|TRBJ2-7
CSAVGGDLYEQYF
>16|.|TRBV6-5|TRBJ1-3
CASSYSDGDSGNTIYF
>13|.|TRBV12-3/TRBV12-4|TRBJ2-2
CASGQGGVGELFF
>14|TRBD2|TRBV28|TRBJ2-2
CASGGLAGTGELFF
>14|.|TRBV7-9|TRBJ1-2
CASSFLGANYGYTF
>15|.|TRBV7-3|TRBJ2-5
CASSSKGLYQETQYF
>15|TRBD1|TRBV6-5|TRBJ1-6
CASSYTRQGNSPLHF
>15|TRBD2|TRBV3-1|TRBJ2-4
CASSPAGGTKNIQYF
>14|.|TRBV13|TRBJ2-3
CASSFRVWTDTQYF
>11|.|TRBV20-1|TRBJ1-2
CSASANYGYTF
>15|TRBD1|TRBV5-6|TRBJ2-4
CASSFAGQALNIQYF
>13|.|TRBV7-2|TRBJ2-7
CASSLAEPNEQYF
>16|.|TRBV7-3|TRBJ2-1
CASSLTGGNSYNEQFF
>17|.|TRBV11-1|TRBJ2-3
CASSTEVQGEGTDTQYF
>16|.|TRBV20-1|TRBJ1-4
CSARAGVRTTNEKLFF
>14|.|TRBV12-3/TRBV12-4|TRBJ2-3
CASRPGYVTDTQYF
>13|.|TRBV2|TRBJ1-1
CASLGVGNTEAFF
>13|.|TRBV29-1|TRBJ2-3
CSAAGAPTDTQYF
>15|.|TRBV20-1|TRBJ2-1
CSARDPLAGRFEQFF
>16|TRBD2|TRBV5-1|TRBJ2-3
CASSLGEGGVADTQYF
>17|TRBD2|TRBV6-2/TRBV6-3|TRBJ2-1
CASSYSTSGGTYNEQFF
>12|.|TRBV19|TRBJ2-2
CASTPDSGELFF
>13|TRBD1|TRBV18|TRBJ2-5
CASSPTGQETQYF
>16|TRBD2|TRBV2|TRBJ2-3
CASSPSGSLSTDTQYF
>12|.|TRBV6-1|TRBJ2-5
CASSRGTETQYF
>17|TRBD2|TRBV3-1|TRBJ2-3
CASSQGSGRAILDTQYF
>15|.|TRBV3-1|TRBJ1-4
CASSYRQRRGEKLFF
>14|.|TRBV6-1|TRBJ2-1
CASSEDREFNEQFF
>15|.|TRBV9|TRBJ1-4
CASSTSGEDTEKLFF
>14|.|TRBV20-1|TRBJ2-7
CSARTGTLSYEQYF
>15|.|TRBV27|TRBJ1-1
CASSLWGGGGTEAFF